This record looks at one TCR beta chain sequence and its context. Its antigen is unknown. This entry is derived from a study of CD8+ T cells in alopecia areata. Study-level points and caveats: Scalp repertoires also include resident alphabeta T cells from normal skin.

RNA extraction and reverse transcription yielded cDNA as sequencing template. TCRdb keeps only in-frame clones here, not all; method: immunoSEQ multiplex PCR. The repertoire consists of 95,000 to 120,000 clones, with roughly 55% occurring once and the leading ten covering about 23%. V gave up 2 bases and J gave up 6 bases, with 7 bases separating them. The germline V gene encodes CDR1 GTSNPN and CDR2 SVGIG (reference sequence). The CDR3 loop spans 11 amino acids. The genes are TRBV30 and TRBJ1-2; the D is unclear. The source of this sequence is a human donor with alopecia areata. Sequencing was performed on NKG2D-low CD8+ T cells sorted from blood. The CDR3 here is CAWSTGDGYTF. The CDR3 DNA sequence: TGTGCCTGGAGTACCGGCGATGGCTACACCTTC.